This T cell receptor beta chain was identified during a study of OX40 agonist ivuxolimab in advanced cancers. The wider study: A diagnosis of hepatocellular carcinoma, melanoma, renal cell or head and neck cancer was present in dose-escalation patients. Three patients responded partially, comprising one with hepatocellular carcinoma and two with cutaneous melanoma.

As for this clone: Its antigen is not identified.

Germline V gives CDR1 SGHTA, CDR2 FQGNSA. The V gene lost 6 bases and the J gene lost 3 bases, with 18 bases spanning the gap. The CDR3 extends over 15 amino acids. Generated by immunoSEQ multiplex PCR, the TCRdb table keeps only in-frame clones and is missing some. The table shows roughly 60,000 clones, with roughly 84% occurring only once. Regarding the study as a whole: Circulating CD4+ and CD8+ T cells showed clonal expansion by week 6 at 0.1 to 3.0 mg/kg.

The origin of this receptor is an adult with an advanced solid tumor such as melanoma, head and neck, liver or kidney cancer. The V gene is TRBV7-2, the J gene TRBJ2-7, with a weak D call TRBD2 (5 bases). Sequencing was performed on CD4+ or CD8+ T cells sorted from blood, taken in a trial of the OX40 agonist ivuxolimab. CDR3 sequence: CASRPSVRGSYEQYF. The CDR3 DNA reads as TGTGCCAGCAGACCATCGGTCCGGGGTAGCTACGAGCAGTACTTC.